This record covers a single T cell receptor (beta chain). The data were obtained in a study of blood T cell repertoires in COVID-19. Study context: Donors in the United States, Italy and Spain gave samples during acute or convalescent COVID-19. The cDNA or gDNA used as material had been derived from T cells, B-cell-depleted T cells, or PBMCs.

CDR3 length: 14 residues. Germline CDR1 reads PRHDT; CDR2 reads FYEKMQ (reference sequence). The trim removed 3 bases at V and 3 bases at J, leaving 1 base unmatched. Authors' analysis steps: Amplified reference gene primers provided the basis for estimating nucleated cell counts. TCRdb's table, derived via immunoSEQ multiplex PCR, lists solely in-frame clones and lacks some. The V and J calls and clone size are taken from that table; D and trimming were inferred from the DNA. This table holds some 240,000 clones, less than 85% found once. This sequence joins TRBV13 and TRBJ2-7; 11 nucleotides match TRBD1. The receptor was isolated from a woman in her 70s with acute or convalescent COVID-19. The sequenced sample was peripheral blood. CDR3 amino acids: CASSLDRGHYEQYF. The CDR3 DNA follows: TGTGCCAGCAGCTTGGACAGGGGGCACTACGAGCAGTACTTC.